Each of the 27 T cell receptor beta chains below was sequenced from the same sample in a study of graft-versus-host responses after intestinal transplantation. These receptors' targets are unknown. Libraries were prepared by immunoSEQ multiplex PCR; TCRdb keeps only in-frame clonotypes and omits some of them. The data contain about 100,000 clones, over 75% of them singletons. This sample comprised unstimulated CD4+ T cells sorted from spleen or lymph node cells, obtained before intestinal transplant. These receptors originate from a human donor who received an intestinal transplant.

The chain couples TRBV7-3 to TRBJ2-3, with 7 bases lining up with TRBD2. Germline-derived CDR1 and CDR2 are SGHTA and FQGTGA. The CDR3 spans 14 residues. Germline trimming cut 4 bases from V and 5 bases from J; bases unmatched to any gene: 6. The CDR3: CASSSHSSGDTQYF. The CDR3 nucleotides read TGTGCCAGCAGCTCACACTCTAGCGGAGATACGCAGTATTTT.

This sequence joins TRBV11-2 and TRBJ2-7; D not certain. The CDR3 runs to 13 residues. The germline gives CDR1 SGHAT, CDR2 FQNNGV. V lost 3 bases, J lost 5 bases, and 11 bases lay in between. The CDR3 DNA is TGTGCCAGCAGCTTTTTCCTGGAAAACGAGCAGTACTTC. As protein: CASSFFLENEQYF.

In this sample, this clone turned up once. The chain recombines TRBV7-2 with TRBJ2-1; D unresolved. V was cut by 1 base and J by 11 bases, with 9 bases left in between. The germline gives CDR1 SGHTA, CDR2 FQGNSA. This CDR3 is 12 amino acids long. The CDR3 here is CASSLVVGQQFF. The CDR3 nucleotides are TGTGCCAGCAGCTTAGTTGTCGGTCAGCAGTTCTTC.

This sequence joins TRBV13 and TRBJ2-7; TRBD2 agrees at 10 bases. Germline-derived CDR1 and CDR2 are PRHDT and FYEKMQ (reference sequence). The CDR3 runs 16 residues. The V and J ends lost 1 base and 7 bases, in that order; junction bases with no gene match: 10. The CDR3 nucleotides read TGTGCCAGCAGCTTAGCCAGCGGGAGGGTGAGTGGGGAGCAGTACTTC. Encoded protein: CASSLASGRVSGEQYF.

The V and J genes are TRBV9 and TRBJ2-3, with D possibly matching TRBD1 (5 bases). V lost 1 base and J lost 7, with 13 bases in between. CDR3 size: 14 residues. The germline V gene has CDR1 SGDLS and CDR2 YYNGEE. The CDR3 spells CASSVSLRGNTQYF. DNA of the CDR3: TGTGCCAGCAGCGTAAGCTTAAGGGGCAATACGCAGTATTTT.

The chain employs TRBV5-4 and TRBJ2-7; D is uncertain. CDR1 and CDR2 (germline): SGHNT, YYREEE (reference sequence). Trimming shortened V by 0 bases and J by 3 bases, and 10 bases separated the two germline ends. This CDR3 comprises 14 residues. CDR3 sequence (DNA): TGTGCCAGCAGCTTGGTAGCCTTATACTACGAGCAGTACTTC. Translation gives CASSLVALYYEQYF.

Here the CDR3 reads CAWSDTIRGPSGKQFF. In DNA form, the CDR3 reads TGTGCCTGGAGTGACACAATCAGGGGGCCCAGCGGGAAGCAGTTCTTC. The chain joins TRBV30 to TRBJ2-1; D may be TRBD1 (8 bases). From germline, CDR1 is GTSNPN and CDR2 SVGIG (reference sequence). There are 16 residues in the CDR3. Trimming removed 1 base at V and 11 bases at J, with 24 bases between.

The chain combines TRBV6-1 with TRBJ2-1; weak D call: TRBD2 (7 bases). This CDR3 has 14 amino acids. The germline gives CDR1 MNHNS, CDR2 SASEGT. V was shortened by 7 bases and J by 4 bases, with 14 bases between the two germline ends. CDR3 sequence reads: CASKLGGAYNEQFF. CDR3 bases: TGTGCCAGCAAGCTAGGGGGGGCGTACAATGAGCAGTTCTTC.

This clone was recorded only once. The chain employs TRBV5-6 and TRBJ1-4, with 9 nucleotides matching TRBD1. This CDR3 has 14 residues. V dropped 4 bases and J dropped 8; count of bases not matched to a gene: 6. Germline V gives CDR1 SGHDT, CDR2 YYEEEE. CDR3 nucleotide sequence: TGTGCCAGCAGCGGAACAGGGGGCGACGAAAAACTGTTTTTT. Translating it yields CASSGTGGDEKLFF.

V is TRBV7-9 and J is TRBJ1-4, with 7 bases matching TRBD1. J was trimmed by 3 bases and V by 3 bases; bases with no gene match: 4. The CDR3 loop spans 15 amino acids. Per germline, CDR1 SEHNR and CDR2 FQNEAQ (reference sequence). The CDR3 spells CASSFGDRANEKLFF. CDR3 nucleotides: TGTGCCAGCAGCTTCGGTGACAGGGCTAATGAAAAACTGTTTTTT.

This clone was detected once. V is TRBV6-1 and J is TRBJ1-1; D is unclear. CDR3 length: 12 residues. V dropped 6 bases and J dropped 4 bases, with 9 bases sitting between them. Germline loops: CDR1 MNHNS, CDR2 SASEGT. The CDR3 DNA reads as TGTGCCAGCAGAGGGTTCGGCACTGAAGCTTTCTTT. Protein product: CASRGFGTEAFF.

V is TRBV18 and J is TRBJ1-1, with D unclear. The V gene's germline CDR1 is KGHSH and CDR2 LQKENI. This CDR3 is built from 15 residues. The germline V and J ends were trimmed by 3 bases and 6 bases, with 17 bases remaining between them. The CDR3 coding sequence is TGTGCCAGCTCACCGCCCAATAGGAAAGACGCTGAAGCTTTCTTT. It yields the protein CASSPPNRKDAEAFF.

In DNA form, the CDR3 reads TGCGCCAGCAGCTTGGCCTCGATTAGCTCATCCGGGGCCAACGTCCTGACTTTC. It encodes CASSLASISSSGANVLTF. J is TRBJ2-6 and V is TRBV5-1; D is ambiguous. Trimming removed 0 bases at V and 4 bases at J, with 17 bases between. Germline CDR1 reads SGHRS; CDR2 reads YFSETQ. CDR3 size: 18 residues.

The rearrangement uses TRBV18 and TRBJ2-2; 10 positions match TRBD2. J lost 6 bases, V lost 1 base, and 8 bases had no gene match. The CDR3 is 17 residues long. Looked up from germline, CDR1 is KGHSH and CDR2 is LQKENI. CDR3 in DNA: TGTGCCAGCTCACCACGGGACCTAGCGGGAGTGGCCGGGGAGCTGTTTTTT. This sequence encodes CASSPRDLAGVAGELFF.

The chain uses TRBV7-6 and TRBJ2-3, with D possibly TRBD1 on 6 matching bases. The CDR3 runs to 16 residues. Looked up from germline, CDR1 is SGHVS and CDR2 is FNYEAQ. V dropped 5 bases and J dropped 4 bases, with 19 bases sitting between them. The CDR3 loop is CASSRTGTRMSDTQYF. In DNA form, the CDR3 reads TGTGCCAGCAGCCGCACCGGGACACGGATGTCAGATACGCAGTATTTT.

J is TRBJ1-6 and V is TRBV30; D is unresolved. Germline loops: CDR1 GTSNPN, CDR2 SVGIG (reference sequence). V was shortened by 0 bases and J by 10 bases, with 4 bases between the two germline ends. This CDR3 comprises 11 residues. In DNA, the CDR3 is TGTGCCTGGAGTGTGGGATCACCCCTCCACTTT. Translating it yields CAWSVGSPLHF.

The CDR3 is CASSLEPLGDEQFF. The CDR3 DNA is TGTGCCAGCAGCTTAGAACCGCTAGGAGATGAGCAGTTCTTC. J is TRBJ2-1 and V is TRBV11-2, with D uncertain. Looked up from germline, CDR1 is SGHAT and CDR2 is FQNNGV. The CDR3 totals 14 residues. The ends were cut back, 0 bases at V and 8 bases at J, with 11 bases in the middle. Full variable domain (missing parts from reference TRBV11-2 and TRBJ2-1): EAGVAQSPRYKIIEKRQSVAFWCNPISGHATLYWYQQILGQGPKLLIQFQNNGVVDDSQLPKDRFSAERLKGVDSTLKIQPAKLEDSAVYLCASSLEPLGDEQFFGPGTRLTVL.

Here the CDR3 DNA reads TGTGCCAGCTCTCAGGGAGGGGGCCGGAACACTGAAGCTTTCTTT. Protein: CASSQGGGRNTEAFF. V gene TRBV18 combines with J gene TRBJ1-1; 7 positions match TRBD1. Losses at the gene ends were 6 bases for V and 1 base for J; bases not matched to a gene: 8. This CDR3 has 15 amino acids. CDR1 is KGHSH and CDR2 is LQKENI in the germline V gene.

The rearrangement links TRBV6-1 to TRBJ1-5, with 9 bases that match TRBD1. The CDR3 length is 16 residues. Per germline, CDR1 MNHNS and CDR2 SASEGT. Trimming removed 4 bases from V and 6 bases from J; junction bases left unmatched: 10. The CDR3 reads CASSGRQGGTSQPQHF. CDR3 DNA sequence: TGTGCCAGCAGTGGCCGACAGGGGGGGACGAGTCAGCCCCAGCATTTT.

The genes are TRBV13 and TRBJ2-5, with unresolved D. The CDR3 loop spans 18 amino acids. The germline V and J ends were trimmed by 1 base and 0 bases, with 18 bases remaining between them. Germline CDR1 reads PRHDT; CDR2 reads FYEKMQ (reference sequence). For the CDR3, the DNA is TGTGCCAGCAGCTTAGAGTCTAGGTGGGCGACCCACCAAGAGACCCAGTACTTC. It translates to CASSLESRWATHQETQYF.

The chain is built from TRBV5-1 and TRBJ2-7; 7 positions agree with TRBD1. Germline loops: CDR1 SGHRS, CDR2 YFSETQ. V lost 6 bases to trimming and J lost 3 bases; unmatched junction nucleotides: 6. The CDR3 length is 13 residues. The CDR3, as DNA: TGCGCCAGCAAACCCGGGGACAGCTACGAGCAGTACTTC. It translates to CASKPGDSYEQYF.

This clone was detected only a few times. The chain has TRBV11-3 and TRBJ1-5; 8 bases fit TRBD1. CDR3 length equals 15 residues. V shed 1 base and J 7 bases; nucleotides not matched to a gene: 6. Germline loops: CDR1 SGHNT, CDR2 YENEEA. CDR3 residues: CASSLGGQGGQPQHF. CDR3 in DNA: TGTGCCAGCAGCTTAGGAGGACAGGGAGGCCAGCCCCAGCATTTT.

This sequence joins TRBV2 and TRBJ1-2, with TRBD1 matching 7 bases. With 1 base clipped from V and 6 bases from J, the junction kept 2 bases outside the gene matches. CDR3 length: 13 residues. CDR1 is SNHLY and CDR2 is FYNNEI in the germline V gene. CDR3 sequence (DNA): TGTGCCAGCAGTGAAGGGGACAGCCATGGCTACACCTTC. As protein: CASSEGDSHGYTF.

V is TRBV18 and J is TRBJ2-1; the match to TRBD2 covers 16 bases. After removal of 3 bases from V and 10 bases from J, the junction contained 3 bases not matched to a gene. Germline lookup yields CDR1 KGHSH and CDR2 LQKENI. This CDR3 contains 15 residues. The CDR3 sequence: CASSPGLAGGSEQFF. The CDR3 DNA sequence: TGTGCCAGCTCACCGGGACTAGCGGGAGGGTCCGAGCAGTTCTTC.

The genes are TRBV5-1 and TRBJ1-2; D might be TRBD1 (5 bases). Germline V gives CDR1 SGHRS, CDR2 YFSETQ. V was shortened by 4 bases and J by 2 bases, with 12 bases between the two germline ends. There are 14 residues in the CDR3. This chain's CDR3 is CASSPPGTNYGYTF. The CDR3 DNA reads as TGCGCCAGCAGCCCCCCGGGGACGAACTATGGCTACACCTTC.

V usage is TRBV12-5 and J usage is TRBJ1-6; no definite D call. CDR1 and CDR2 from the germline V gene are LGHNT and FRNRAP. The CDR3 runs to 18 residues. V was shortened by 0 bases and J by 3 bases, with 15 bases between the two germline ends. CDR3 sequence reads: CASGLVPKYPGYNSPLHF. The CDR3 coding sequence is TGTGCTAGTGGTTTGGTACCGAAATACCCGGGCTATAATTCACCCCTCCACTTT.

The CDR3 DNA follows: TGTGCCAGCAGCCAATTGGTTAGCGCCCCCGGGGAGCTGTTTTTT. Protein: CASSQLVSAPGELFF. This rearrangement joins TRBV4-2 to TRBJ2-2; weak D call: TRBD2 (5 bases). CDR3 length: 15 amino acids. In germline, CDR1 is LGHNA, CDR2 YNFKEQ. The V gene lost 2 bases and the J gene lost 6 bases, with 13 bases spanning the gap.